This T cell receptor beta chain is from a study of T cell responses to AZD1222 COVID-19 vaccine. Whole-study results and caveats: Repertoires were obtained solely post-peak T cell response. The breadth and depth of Spike-specific TCRs increased once two AZD1222 doses had been given.

Losses at the gene ends were 5 bases for V and 3 bases for J; bases not matched to a gene: 3. The CDR3 spans 13 residues. CDR1 and CDR2 from the germline V gene are SQVTM and ANQGSEA. Method: immunoSEQ multiplex PCR; TCRdb's copy keeps in-frame clones and lacks some. Found here are over 75,000 clones, 80% to 90% of them singletons; the top ten hold around 3.6%. Pooling was applied to second doses at about 4 or about 12 weeks. A note on this clone: The antigen is unknown.

The TCR was taken from an adult who received the AZD1222 COVID-19 vaccine. The sample consisted of peripheral blood, taken 28 days after the second AZD1222 dose. The J gene is TRBJ1-5, the V gene TRBV29-1; TRBD1 matches at 8 bases. The CDR3 DNA reads as TGCAGCGTTTCGACAGGGGACAATCAGCCCCAGCATTTT. Translating gives CSVSTGDNQPQHF.